The following is a T cell receptor beta chain sequence with its context. Its specificity is unknown. The data originate from a study of CXCR4 blockade with PD-1 therapy in pancreatic cancer. General study results and limits: Survival did not correlate with tumor clonality, which averaged approximately 0.15 versus 0.05. Frequent tumor clones were encoded by many distinct rearrangements, suggesting shared antigens.

The archived tumor blocks came from patients without neoadjuvant therapy before resection. This table comes from immunoSEQ multiplex PCR, and its TCRdb copy is limited to in-frame clones, with some not included. The data show some 16,000 clones, about two thirds seen once. Sequencing was performed on tumor tissue. This receptor was identified in a human donor with pancreatic ductal adenocarcinoma.

The CDR3 bases are TGTGCCAGTAGTGCCCCCCGGGACAGGGGATCCAATGAGCAGTTCTTC. It specifies CASSAPRDRGSNEQFF. V gene TRBV19 combines with J gene TRBJ2-1, with 10 nucleotides matching TRBD1. J lost 6 bases, V lost 5 bases, and 10 bases had no gene match. CDR3 length: 16 residues. CDR1 and CDR2 (germline): LNHDA, SQIVND (reference sequence).